This entry concerns a single T cell receptor (beta chain). Its specificity is not known. The donors were healthy bone marrow donors. PCR primers comprised 60 Vbeta and 13 Jbeta primers. The assay was immunoSEQ multiplex PCR, and TCRdb's table has in-frame clones only and misses some. The data contain about 170,000 clones, roughly 80% of them singletons. This entry is derived from a study of cytomegalovirus exposure and HLA in healthy donors. Findings and limits, study-wide: Follow-up analysis later connected one missense variant in DCLRE1C with trimming of TCR beta V- and J-genes. Prediction of most subjects' HLA-A and HLA-B alleles by TCR beta sequences was reportedly accurate. With DRB1 most and HLA-C fewest, TCR association rates differed between HLA loci in a later analysis.

This TCR derives from a woman under 30 in good health and CMV-seronegative. Sequences were obtained from PBMCs.

The CDR3 region has the DNA TGTGCCAGCAGTGGACAGGGCTCTTATCAGCCCCAGCATTTT. This sequence encodes CASSGQGSYQPQHF. The V gene is TRBV7-2, the J gene TRBJ1-5; 8 positions match TRBD1. Per the germline V gene, CDR1 is SGHTA and CDR2 is FQGNSA. J gave up 5 bases and V 6 bases, and 6 bases lay outside the gene matches. The CDR3 is 14 residues long.